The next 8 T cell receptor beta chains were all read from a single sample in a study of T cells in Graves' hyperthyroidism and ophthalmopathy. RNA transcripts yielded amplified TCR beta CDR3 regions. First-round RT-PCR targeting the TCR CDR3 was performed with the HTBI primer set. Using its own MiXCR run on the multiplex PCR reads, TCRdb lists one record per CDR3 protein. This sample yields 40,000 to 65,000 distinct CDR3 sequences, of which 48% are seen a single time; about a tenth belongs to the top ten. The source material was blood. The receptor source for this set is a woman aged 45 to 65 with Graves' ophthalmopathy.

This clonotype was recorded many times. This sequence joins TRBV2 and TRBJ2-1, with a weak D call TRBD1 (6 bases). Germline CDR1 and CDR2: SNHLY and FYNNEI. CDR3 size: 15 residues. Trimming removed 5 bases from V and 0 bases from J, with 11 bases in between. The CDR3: CASSWTESSYNEQFF. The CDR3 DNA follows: TGTGCCAGCAGTTGGACAGAAAGCTCCTACAATGAGCAGTTCTTC.

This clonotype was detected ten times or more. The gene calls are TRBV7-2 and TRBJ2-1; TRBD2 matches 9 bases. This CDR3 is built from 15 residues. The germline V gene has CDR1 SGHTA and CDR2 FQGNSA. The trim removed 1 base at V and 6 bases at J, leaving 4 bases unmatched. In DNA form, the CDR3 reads TGTGCCAGCAGCTTAGAACTAGCGGGTACCAATGAGCAGTTCTTC. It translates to CASSLELAGTNEQFF.

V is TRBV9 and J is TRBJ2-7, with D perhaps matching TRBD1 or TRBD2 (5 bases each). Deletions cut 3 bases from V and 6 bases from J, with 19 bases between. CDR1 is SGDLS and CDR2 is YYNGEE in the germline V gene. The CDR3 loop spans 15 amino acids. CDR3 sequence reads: CASSATGAGISEQYF. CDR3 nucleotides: TGTGCCAGCAGCGCCACCGGGGCAGGCATATCCGAGCAGTACTTC.

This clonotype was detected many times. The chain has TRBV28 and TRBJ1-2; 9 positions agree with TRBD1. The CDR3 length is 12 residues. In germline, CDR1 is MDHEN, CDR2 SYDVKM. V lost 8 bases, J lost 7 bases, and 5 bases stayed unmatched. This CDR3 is CASGGTGRGYTF. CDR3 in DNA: TGTGCCAGCGGCGGGACAGGGCGTGGCTACACCTTC.

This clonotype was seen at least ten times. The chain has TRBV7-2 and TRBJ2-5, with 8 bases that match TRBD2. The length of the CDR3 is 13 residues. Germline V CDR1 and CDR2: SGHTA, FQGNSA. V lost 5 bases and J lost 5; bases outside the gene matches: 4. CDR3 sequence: CASSGTRRETQYF. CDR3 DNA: TGTGCCAGCAGCGGGACTAGGCGGGAGACCCAGTACTTC.

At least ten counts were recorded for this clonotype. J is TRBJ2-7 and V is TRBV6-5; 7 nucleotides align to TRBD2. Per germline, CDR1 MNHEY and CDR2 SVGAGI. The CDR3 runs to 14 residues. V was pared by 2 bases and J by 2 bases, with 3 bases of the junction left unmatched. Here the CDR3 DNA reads TGTGCCAGCAGTTACCGCGGACTAGCCTACGAGCAGTACTTC. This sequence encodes CASSYRGLAYEQYF.

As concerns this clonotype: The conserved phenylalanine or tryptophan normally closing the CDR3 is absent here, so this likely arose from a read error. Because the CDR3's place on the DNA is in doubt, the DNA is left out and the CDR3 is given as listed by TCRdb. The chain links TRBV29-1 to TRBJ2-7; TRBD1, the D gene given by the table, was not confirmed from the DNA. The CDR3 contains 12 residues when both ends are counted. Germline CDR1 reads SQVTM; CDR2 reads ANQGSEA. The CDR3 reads CSVPGTGGEQHL.

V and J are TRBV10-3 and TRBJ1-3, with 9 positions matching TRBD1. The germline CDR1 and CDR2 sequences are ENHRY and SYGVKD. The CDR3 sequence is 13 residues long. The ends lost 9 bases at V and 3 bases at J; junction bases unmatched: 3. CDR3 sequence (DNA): TGTGCCATATCGGACAGGGGTGGAAACACCATATATTTT. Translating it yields CAISDRGGNTIYF.